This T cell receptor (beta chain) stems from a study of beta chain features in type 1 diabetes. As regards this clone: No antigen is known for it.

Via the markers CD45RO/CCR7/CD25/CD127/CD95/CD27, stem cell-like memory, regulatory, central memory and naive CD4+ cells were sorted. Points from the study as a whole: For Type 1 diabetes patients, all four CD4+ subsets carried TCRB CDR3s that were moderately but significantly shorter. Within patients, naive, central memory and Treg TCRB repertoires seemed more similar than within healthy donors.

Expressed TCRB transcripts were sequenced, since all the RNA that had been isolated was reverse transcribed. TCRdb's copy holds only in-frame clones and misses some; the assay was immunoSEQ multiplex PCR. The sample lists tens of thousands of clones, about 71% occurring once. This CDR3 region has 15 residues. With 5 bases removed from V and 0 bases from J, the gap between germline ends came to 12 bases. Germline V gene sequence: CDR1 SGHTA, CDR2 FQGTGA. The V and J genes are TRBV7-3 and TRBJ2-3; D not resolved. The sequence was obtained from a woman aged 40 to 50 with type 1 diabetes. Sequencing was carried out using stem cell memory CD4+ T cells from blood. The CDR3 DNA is TGTGCCAGCAGCCCCCTCACCACTAGCACAGATACGCAGTATTTT. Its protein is CASSPLTTSTDTQYF.